These 16 T cell receptor beta chains were sequenced from one sample in a study of lymphopenia after photon versus proton radiotherapy. The method was immunoSEQ multiplex PCR; TCRdb's version includes in-frame clones alone and lacks a portion of them. The data show 37,000 or so clones, about 83% seen once. Here the sequenced sample was peripheral blood, taken from a patient treated with photon-based radiotherapy. Every receptor here comes from a man in his fifties or sixties with gastric cancer.

The genes are TRBV5-1 and TRBJ2-2, with D unclear. Per the germline V gene, CDR1 is SGHRS and CDR2 is YFSETQ. CDR3 size: 18 residues. V was cut by 2 bases and J by 0 bases, with 17 bases left in between. The CDR3: CASSFRTDTIANTGELFF. The CDR3 coding sequence is TGCGCCAGCAGCTTTCGGACGGATACTATCGCGAACACCGGGGAGCTGTTTTTT. The full variable domain, with the rest looked up from reference TRBV5-1 and TRBJ2-2, is KAGVTQTPRYLIKTRGQQVTLSCSPISGHRSVSWYQQTPGQGLQFLFEYFSETQRNKGNFPGRFSGRQFSNSRSEMNVSTLELGDSALYLCASSFRTDTIANTGELFFGEGSRLTVL.

Concerning this clone itself: Germline is not matched at one junction end, which may reflect a read error. This chain joins TRBV9 and TRBJ2-7; 11 positions agree with TRBD2. Germline loops: CDR1 SGDLS, CDR2 YYNGEE. The CDR3 is 16 amino acids. The CDR3 loop reads CASSPRLAGGTYQQYF. The CDR3 bases are TGTGCCAGCAGCCCACGCCTAGCGGGAGGAACCTACCAGCAGTACTTC.

This clone has more than one count but fewer than ten. This chain links TRBV7-3 with TRBJ2-5; D is perhaps TRBD1 or TRBD2 (5 bases each). There are 14 residues in the CDR3. V was cut by 5 bases and J by 5 bases, with 15 bases left in between. Germline V CDR1 and CDR2: SGHTA, FQGTGA. The CDR3 here is CASSHGDPGETQYF. The CDR3 DNA sequence: TGTGCCAGCAGCCACGGGGACCCGGGGGAGACCCAGTACTTC.

The rearrangement joins TRBV7-6 to TRBJ2-1; the D gene is possibly TRBD2 (6 bases). The V end lost 5 bases, the J end lost 4 bases, and 9 bases lay between the germline ends. The CDR3 is made up of 13 amino acids. Germline CDR1 SGHVS, CDR2 FNYEAQ. CDR3 residues: CASSPGTYNEQFF. CDR3 coding DNA: TGTGCCAGCAGCCCGGGGACTTACAATGAGCAGTTCTTC. Variable domain in full (rest from reference TRBV7-6 and TRBJ2-1): GAGVSQSPRYKVTKRGQDVALRCDPISGHVSLYWYRQALGQGPEFLTYFNYEAQQDKSGLPNDRFSAERPEGSISTLTIQRTEQRDSAMYRCASSPGTYNEQFFGPGTRLTVL.

The chain recombines TRBV2 with TRBJ1-2; TRBD1 aligns across 7 bases. V dropped 4 bases and J dropped 4; count of bases not matched to a gene: 12. Germline V CDR1 and CDR2: SNHLY, FYNNEI. The CDR3 has 16 residues. As DNA, the CDR3 is TGTGCCAGCAGTGGGGAGGGAGGGGGCACGGGCTATGGCTACACCTTC. Protein product: CASSGEGGGTGYGYTF.

This chain's CDR3 is CASSRTGSHTGELFF. Here the CDR3 DNA reads TGTGCCAGTAGTCGGACAGGGAGCCATACCGGGGAGCTGTTTTTT. The rearrangement joins TRBV19 to TRBJ2-2; 8 nucleotides align to TRBD1. CDR1 is LNHDA and CDR2 is SQIVND in the germline V gene (reference sequence). The CDR3 spans 15 residues. J was trimmed by 5 bases and V by 5 bases; bases with no gene match: 7.

The chain carries TRBV7-8 and TRBJ2-1; D is undetermined. This CDR3 is 14 amino acids long. V shed 3 bases and J shed 3 bases, with 9 bases lying between them. From germline, CDR1 is SGHVS and CDR2 FQNEAQ. This CDR3 reads CASSFRPDYNEQFF. The CDR3 DNA sequence: TGTGCCAGCAGCTTCCGACCAGACTACAATGAGCAGTTCTTC.

As DNA, the CDR3 is TGTGCCAGCTCACGGTCTCCGACCCCCAGGGGGACCGGGGAGCTGTTTTTT. It specifies CASSRSPTPRGTGELFF. V gene TRBV18 combines with J gene TRBJ2-2, with TRBD1 matching over 7 bases. The ends lost 4 bases at V and 5 bases at J; junction bases unmatched: 13. The CDR3 covers 17 residues. Germline assignment: CDR1 KGHSH and CDR2 LQKENI.

This chain links TRBV10-1 with TRBJ2-1, with 8 nucleotides matching TRBD2. The CDR3 is 15 amino acids. In germline, CDR1 is WNHNN, CDR2 SYGVQD (reference sequence). The J segment lost 6 bases and the V segment lost 4 bases, leaving 8 bases of the junction unmatched. This CDR3 is CASSAQGAGANEQFF. The DNA of the CDR3 is TGCGCCAGCAGTGCCCAGGGAGCGGGAGCCAATGAGCAGTTCTTC.

This clone was seen just once. The chain combines TRBV13 with TRBJ2-1, with 12 nucleotides matching TRBD2. The V segment lost 5 bases and the J segment 4 bases; nucleotides outside the gene matches: 9. The germline V gene encodes CDR1 PRHDT and CDR2 FYEKMQ (reference sequence). This CDR3 has 17 residues. This CDR3 is CASSASGTSGLYNEQFF. The CDR3 region has the DNA TGTGCCAGCAGCGCGTCCGGGACTAGCGGGCTGTACAATGAGCAGTTCTTC.

The V call is TRBV6-5, the J call TRBJ1-2, with D unresolved. CDR3 length: 12 amino acids. The V end lost 0 bases, the J end lost 6 bases, and 5 bases lay between the germline ends. Per germline, CDR1 MNHEY and CDR2 SVGAGI. CDR3 DNA: TGTGCCAGCAGTTACTCAGGGAATGGCTACACCTTC. Protein product: CASSYSGNGYTF.

CDR3 residues: CASSRRQGARGTDTQYF. The DNA for the CDR3 is TGTGCCAGCAGCCGCCGACAGGGGGCGAGGGGCACAGATACGCAGTATTTT. The J gene is TRBJ2-3, the V gene TRBV27, with 10 bases that match TRBD1. Germline CDR1 reads MNHEY; CDR2 reads SMNVEV (reference sequence). The CDR3 length is 17 residues. With V trimmed by 6 bases and J by 1 base, 10 bases remained unmatched.

The genes are TRBV11-3 and TRBJ2-3; TRBD2 matches 7 bases. V was clipped by 1 base and J by 2 bases; unmatched bases: 3. The CDR3 is made up of 15 amino acids. CDR1 SGHNT and CDR2 YENEEA come from the germline V gene. The CDR3 DNA reads as TGTGCCAGCAGCTTAGGACTAGCAGACACAGATACGCAGTATTTT. Translation gives CASSLGLADTDTQYF. Looking up the rest from reference TRBV11-3 and TRBJ2-3 gives the full variable domain: EAGVVQSPRYKIIEKKQPVAFWCNPISGHNTLYWYLQNLGQGPELLIRYENEEAVDDSQLPKDRFSAERLKGVDSTLKIQPAELGDSAVYLCASSLGLADTDTQYFGPGTRLTVL.

CDR3 protein: CASSEGGYGYTF. The CDR3 bases are TGTGCCAGCAGTGAGGGCGGATATGGCTACACCTTC. The chain uses TRBV6-4 and TRBJ1-2; D unresolved. V was pared by 3 bases and J by 5 bases, with 7 bases between. The CDR3 extends over 12 amino acids. Germline-derived CDR1 and CDR2 are MRHNA and SNTAGT.

The chain has TRBV19 and TRBJ2-5; the D gene is possibly TRBD2 (6 bases). Per the germline V gene, CDR1 is LNHDA and CDR2 is SQIVND (reference sequence). V was pared by 4 bases and J by 0 bases, with 12 bases between. This CDR3 has 15 residues. CDR3 sequence (DNA): TGTGCCAGTAGTACCGGGACTGTGTACCAAGAGACCCAGTACTTC. Its protein product is CASSTGTVYQETQYF.

The chain combines TRBV4-2 with TRBJ1-1; D is undetermined. The V gene's germline CDR1 is LGHNA and CDR2 YNFKEQ. The CDR3 runs 15 residues. With 3 bases removed from V and 1 base from J, the gap between germline ends came to 12 bases. CDR3 amino acids: CASSHTPGSNTEAFF. Written as DNA, the CDR3 is TGTGCCAGCAGCCACACGCCAGGTTCGAACACTGAAGCTTTCTTT.